The following is a TCR beta chain sequence with its context. Germline V lookup: CDR1 LGHNT, CDR2 FRNRAP. The CDR3 is 14 residues long. After removal of 8 bases from V and 6 bases from J, the junction contained 11 bases not matched to a gene. Cohorts were based on clinical histories the participants reported. This sample stems from a study of blood T cell repertoires in COVID-19. About the research overall: Whether acute or convalescent, the COVID-19 samples came from the United States, Italy and Spain.

Clones were sequenced by immunoSEQ multiplex PCR, and TCRdb holds only the in-frame ones, with some missing. The sample has 250,000 or so clones, 80% to 90% seen once; the top ten hold around 3.1%. This clonotype was sampled from a woman aged 40 to 50 who had been exposed to COVID-19. Source material: PBMCs or T cells enriched from blood (not recorded which). The chain is built from TRBV12-5 and TRBJ2-3; 7 bases align to TRBD1. Here the CDR3 DNA reads TGTGCTAGTATTGGAGAGACAGGGCGGGATACGCAGTATTTT. This gives the protein CASIGETGRDTQYF.